These T cell receptor beta chains were read from a single sample in a study of T cell changes during pregnancy in multiple sclerosis. Assay used: immunoSEQ multiplex PCR; TCRdb lists only in-frame clones, some missing. This table has more than 65,000 clones, more than 85% appearing once. This material consisted of peripheral blood, taken in the first trimester of pregnancy. The receptors were sampled from a female donor with multiple sclerosis, enrolled in a pregnancy study. Both conserved end residues are part of each CDR3. A D gene is named only where the DNA matches it firmly. Size is omitted from some rows. Given values are once, few, many or a class for expanded clones.

>.|TRBJ2-3|.|TRBV19
TGTGCCAGTAGCCCCACCCATCCTAGGGGCGAGCAGTATTTT
CASSPTHPRGEQYF
>TRBD1|TRBJ1-6|.|TRBV27
TGTGCCAGCAGTTTAAGAGGGGGCGGTTCACCCCTCCACTTT
CASSLRGGGSPLHF
>TRBD1|TRBJ2-5|once|TRBV6-6
TGTGCCAGCAGTTTGGGACAGGGGGTTCAGACCCAGTACTTC
CASSLGQGVQTQYF
>.|TRBJ2-1|.|TRBV23-1
TGCGCCAGCCTGGTACGGCGGAGGGCCTCGCACAATGAGCAGTTCTTC
CASLVRRRASHNEQFF
>.|TRBJ1-1|.|TRBV19
TGTGCCAGTAGTATTCGGGTGACAGGGAACACTGAAGCTTTCTTT
CASSIRVTGNTEAFF
>.|TRBJ1-6|few|TRBV28
TGTGCCAGCAGTCCGGGGGTGGTATCCTCACCCCTCCACTTT
CASSPGVVSSPLHF
>.|TRBJ2-3|.|TRBV7-9
TGTGCCAGCAGCTTATTAGGCAGGATAAGCACAGATACGCAGTATTTT
CASSLLGRISTDTQYF
>.|TRBJ2-2|.|TRBV7-2
TGTGCCAGCAGCTTAGGGGCGGACTCCGGGGAGCTGTTTTTT
CASSLGADSGELFF
>.|TRBJ1-4|.|TRBV2
TGTGCCAGCACGGCAAGGGGAGGCGAAAAACTGTTTTTT
CASTARGGEKLFF
>.|TRBJ1-6|.|TRBV5-4
TGTGCCAGCAGCTTGGTGTTCAGGGGTTCCTATAATTCACCCCTCCACTTT
CASSLVFRGSYNSPLHF
>TRBD1|TRBJ1-2|.|TRBV28
TGTGCCACGCCGGGACAGGGCGGCTATGGCTACACCTTC
CATPGQGGYGYTF